The 10 T cell receptor beta chains below all came from one sample that was sequenced in a study of radiation and T cells in renal cell carcinoma. Time point described: blood 4 weeks post-SBRT, at nephrectomy. Treatment described: 15 Gy SBRT to primary tumor, nephrectomy 4 weeks later. Generated by immunoSEQ multiplex PCR, the TCRdb table keeps only in-frame clones and is missing some. This sample has some 81,000 clones, with nearly 90% found just once. The material was blood, obtained from a patient whose treatment included radiotherapy and nephrectomy. These receptors were collected from a woman in her 70s with renal cell carcinoma.

For this clone: A junction boundary mismatches the germline segment, possibly from a read error. This rearrangement joins TRBV6-1 to TRBJ2-3, with D perhaps TRBD1 (6 bases). CDR1 and CDR2 (germline): MNHNS, SASEGT. This CDR3 contains 13 residues. The DNA of the CDR3 is TGCGCCCTCGGACAGAGGAGCGCAGATACGCAGTATTTT. Translating gives CALGQRSADTQYF.

The gene calls are TRBV6-5 and TRBJ1-4, with D possibly TRBD1 on 5 matching bases. The CDR3 has 14 amino acids. Trimming left V 5 bases short and J 7 bases short, with 14 bases between. Germline CDR1 and CDR2: MNHEY and SVGAGI. CDR3 sequence (DNA): TGTGCCAGCAGTAACTTAGGGGTAGGTGAAAAACTGTTTTTT. Protein sequence: CASSNLGVGEKLFF.

The J gene is TRBJ1-3, the V gene TRBV19, with D uncertain. Germline loops: CDR1 LNHDA, CDR2 SQIVND (reference sequence). Deletions cut 3 bases from V and 1 base from J, with 13 bases between. This CDR3 region has 16 residues. The CDR3 DNA reads TGTGCCAGTAGTATGATCTCATCGGGATCTGGAAACACCATATATTTT. It is translated as CASSMISSGSGNTIYF.

V gene TRBV5-1 combines with J gene TRBJ2-5; 10 positions match TRBD2. J gave up 3 bases and V 4 bases, and 9 bases lay outside the gene matches. This CDR3 region has 16 residues. Germline lookup yields CDR1 SGHRS and CDR2 YFSETQ. CDR3 sequence (DNA): TGCGCCAGCAGCGCCTCCGGGACTAGCGATAAAGAGACCCAGTACTTC. Its translation: CASSASGTSDKETQYF. The complete variable domain, with remaining parts taken from reference TRBV5-1 and TRBJ2-5, reads KAGVTQTPRYLIKTRGQQVTLSCSPISGHRSVSWYQQTPGQGLQFLFEYFSETQRNKGNFPGRFSGRQFSNSRSEMNVSTLELGDSALYLCASSASGTSDKETQYFGPGTRLLVL.

CDR3 protein: CAISSTDTQYF. CDR3 nucleotides: TGTGCCATCAGCTCCACAGATACGCAGTATTTT. The gene calls are TRBV10-3 and TRBJ2-3, with D unclear. Per the germline V gene, CDR1 is ENHRY and CDR2 is SYGVKD. The CDR3 extends over 11 amino acids. Trimming pared 6 bases from V and 2 bases from J, leaving 3 bases between.

This clone showed up just once. The chain recombines TRBV11-2 with TRBJ1-3; D unclear. The CDR3 consists of 18 residues. Trimming shortened V by 0 bases and J by 0 bases, and 15 bases separated the two germline ends. The germline V gene encodes CDR1 SGHAT and CDR2 FQNNGV. The CDR3 region has the DNA TGTGCCAGCAGCTTAGATTTATATGCAGGAAGCTCTGGAAACACCATATATTTT. Amino acid sequence: CASSLDLYAGSSGNTIYF.

The chain is built from TRBV5-5 and TRBJ2-2, with TRBD1 matching over 7 bases. V lost 1 base to trimming and J lost 3 bases; unmatched junction nucleotides: 6. Germline CDR1 SGHKS, CDR2 YYEKEE (reference sequence). This CDR3 region has 16 residues. CDR3 sequence (DNA): TGTGCCAGCAGCTTGCTGGGACAGTCGCACACCGGGGAGCTGTTTTTT. Encoded protein: CASSLLGQSHTGELFF.

V gene TRBV7-9 combines with J gene TRBJ1-2, with D possibly being TRBD1 (5 bases). Trimming pared 1 base from V and 5 bases from J, leaving 14 bases between. CDR3 length: 15 amino acids. The germline V gene has CDR1 SEHNR and CDR2 FQNEAQ (reference sequence). The CDR3 sequence is CASSLGPAGKYGYTF. CDR3 sequence (DNA): TGTGCCAGCAGCTTAGGCCCCGCAGGGAAGTATGGCTACACCTTC.

The V call is TRBV6-6, the J call TRBJ2-7; 11 nucleotides match TRBD1. The junction had 5 bases not matched to a gene; V was cut back by 5 bases and J by 2 bases. The CDR3 is made up of 15 amino acids. Germline V gene data show CDR1 as MNHNY and CDR2 as SVGAGI (reference sequence). The CDR3 DNA reads TGTGCCAGCAGTCGTGGACAGGGGGCACCCTACGAGCAGTACTTC. It codes for CASSRGQGAPYEQYF.

The chain's CDR3 is CASSLGWGDTQYF. For the CDR3, the DNA is TGTGCCAGCAGCTTAGGATGGGGGGATACGCAGTATTTT. V gene TRBV7-9 combines with J gene TRBJ2-3; D is perhaps TRBD1 or TRBD2 (5 bases each). V lost 1 base and J lost 6, with 8 bases in between. Germline V lookup: CDR1 SEHNR, CDR2 FQNEAQ (reference sequence). CDR3 length: 13 amino acids.